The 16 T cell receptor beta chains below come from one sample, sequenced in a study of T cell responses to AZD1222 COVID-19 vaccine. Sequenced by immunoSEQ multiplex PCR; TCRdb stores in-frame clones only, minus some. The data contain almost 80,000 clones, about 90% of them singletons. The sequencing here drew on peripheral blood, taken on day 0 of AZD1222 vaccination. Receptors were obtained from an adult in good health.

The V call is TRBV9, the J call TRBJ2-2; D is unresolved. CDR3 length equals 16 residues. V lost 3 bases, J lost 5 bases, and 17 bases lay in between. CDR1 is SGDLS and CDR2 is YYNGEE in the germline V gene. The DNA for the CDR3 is TGTGCCAGCAGCGCACCATTGGGCCTACAAACCGGGGAGCTGTTTTTT. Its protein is CASSAPLGLQTGELFF.

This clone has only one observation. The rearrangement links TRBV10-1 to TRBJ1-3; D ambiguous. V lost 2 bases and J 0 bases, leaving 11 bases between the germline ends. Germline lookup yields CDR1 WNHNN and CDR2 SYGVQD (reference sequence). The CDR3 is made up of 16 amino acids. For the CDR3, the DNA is TGCGCCAGCAGTGAGAACGGACCGAACTCTGGAAACACCATATATTTT. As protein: CASSENGPNSGNTIYF.

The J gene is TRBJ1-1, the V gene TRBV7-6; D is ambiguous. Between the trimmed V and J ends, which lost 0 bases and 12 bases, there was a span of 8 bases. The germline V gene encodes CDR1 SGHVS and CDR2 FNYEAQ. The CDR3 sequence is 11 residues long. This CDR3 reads CASSLAFFPFF. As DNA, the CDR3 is TGTGCCAGCAGCTTAGCTTTTTTCCCTTTCTTT.

The DNA of the CDR3 is TGCGCCAGCAGCTTGGTGTCTAGCGGGAGGAGTTGGGAGCAGTTCTTC. Its protein product is CASSLVSSGRSWEQFF. The chain is built from TRBV5-1 and TRBJ2-1; 11 positions agree with TRBD2. CDR3 length: 16 amino acids. V trimming: 0 bases; J trimming: 10 bases; junction bases outside the gene matches: 9. Germline values: CDR1 SGHRS, CDR2 YFSETQ.

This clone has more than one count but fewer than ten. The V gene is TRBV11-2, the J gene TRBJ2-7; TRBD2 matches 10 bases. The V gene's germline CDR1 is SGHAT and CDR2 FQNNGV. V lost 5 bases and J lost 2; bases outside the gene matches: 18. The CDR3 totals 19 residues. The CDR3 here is CASSTRDILSGRSPYEQYF. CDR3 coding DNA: TGTGCCAGCAGCACCCGGGACATCCTTAGCGGGAGGTCTCCCTACGAGCAGTACTTC. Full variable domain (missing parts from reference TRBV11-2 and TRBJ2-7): EAGVAQSPRYKIIEKRQSVAFWCNPISGHATLYWYQQILGQGPKLLIQFQNNGVVDDSQLPKDRFSAERLKGVDSTLKIQPAKLEDSAVYLCASSTRDILSGRSPYEQYFGPGTRLTVT.

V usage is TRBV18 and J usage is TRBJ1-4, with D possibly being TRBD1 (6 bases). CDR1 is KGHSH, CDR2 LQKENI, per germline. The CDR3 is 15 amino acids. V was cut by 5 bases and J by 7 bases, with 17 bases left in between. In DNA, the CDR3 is TGTGCCAGCTCATTAACCCAAGGGGGAGGTGAAAAACTGTTTTTT. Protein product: CASSLTQGGGEKLFF.

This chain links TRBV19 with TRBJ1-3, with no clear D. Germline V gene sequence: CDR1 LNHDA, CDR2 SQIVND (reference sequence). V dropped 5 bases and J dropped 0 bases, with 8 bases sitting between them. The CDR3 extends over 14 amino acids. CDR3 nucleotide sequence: TGTGCCAGTAGTGCGGGCCACTCTGGAAACACCATATATTTT. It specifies CASSAGHSGNTIYF.

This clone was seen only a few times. The CDR3 region is CASSKDRVPHTEAFF. The DNA for the CDR3 is TGTGCCAGCAGCAAAGACAGGGTTCCGCACACTGAAGCTTTCTTT. The rearrangement joins TRBV11-2 to TRBJ1-1; 7 bases fit TRBD1. Germline-derived CDR1 and CDR2 are SGHAT and FQNNGV. This CDR3 has 15 amino acids. With V trimmed by 5 bases and J by 3 bases, 9 bases remained unmatched.

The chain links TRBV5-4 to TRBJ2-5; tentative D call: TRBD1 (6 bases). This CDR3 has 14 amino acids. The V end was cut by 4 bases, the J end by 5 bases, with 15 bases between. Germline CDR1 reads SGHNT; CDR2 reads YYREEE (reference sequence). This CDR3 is CASSDHRARETQYF. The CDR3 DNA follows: TGTGCCAGCAGCGACCACAGGGCTCGGGAGACCCAGTACTTC.

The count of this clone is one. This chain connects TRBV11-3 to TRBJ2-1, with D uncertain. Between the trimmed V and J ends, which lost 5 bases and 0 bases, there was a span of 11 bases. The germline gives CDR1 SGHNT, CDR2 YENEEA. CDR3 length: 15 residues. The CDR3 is CASSLRQFSYNEQFF. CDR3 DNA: TGTGCCAGCAGCCTACGCCAGTTCTCCTACAATGAGCAGTTCTTC.

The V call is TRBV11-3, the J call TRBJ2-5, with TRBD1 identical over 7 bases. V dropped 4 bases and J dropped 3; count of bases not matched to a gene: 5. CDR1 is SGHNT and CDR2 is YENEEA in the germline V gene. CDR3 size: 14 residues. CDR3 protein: CASSWGTVKETQYF. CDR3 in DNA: TGTGCCAGCAGCTGGGGGACAGTAAAAGAGACCCAGTACTTC.

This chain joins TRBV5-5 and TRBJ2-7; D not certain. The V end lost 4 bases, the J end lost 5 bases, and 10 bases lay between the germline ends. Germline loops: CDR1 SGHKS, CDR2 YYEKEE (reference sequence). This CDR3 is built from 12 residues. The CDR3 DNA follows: TGTGCCAGCAGCACCTACAGTAACGAGCAGTACTTC. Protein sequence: CASSTYSNEQYF.

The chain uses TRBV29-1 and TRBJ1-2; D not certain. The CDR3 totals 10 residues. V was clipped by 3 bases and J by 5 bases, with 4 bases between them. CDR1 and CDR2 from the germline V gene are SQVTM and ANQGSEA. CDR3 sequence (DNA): TGCAGCGTTGACAGTTATGGCTACACCTTC. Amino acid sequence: CSVDSYGYTF.

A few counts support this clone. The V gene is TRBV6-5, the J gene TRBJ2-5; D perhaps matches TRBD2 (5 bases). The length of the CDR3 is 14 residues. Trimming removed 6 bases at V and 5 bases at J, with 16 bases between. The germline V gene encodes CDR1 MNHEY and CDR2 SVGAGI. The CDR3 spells CASRGRTPGETQYF. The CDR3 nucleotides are TGTGCCAGCAGGGGAAGGACCCCGGGGGAGACCCAGTACTTC.

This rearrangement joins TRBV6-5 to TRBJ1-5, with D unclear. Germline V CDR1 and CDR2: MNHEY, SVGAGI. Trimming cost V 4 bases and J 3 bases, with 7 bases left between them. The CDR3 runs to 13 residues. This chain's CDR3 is CASSLTVNQPQHF. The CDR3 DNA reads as TGTGCCAGCAGTTTGACGGTCAATCAGCCCCAGCATTTT.

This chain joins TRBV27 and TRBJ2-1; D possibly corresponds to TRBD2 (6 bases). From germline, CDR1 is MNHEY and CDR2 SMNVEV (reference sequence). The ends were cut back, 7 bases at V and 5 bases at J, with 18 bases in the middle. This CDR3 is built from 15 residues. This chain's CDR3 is CASTTRLGADNEQFF. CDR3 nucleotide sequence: TGTGCCAGCACAACTAGACTAGGGGCGGACAATGAGCAGTTCTTC.